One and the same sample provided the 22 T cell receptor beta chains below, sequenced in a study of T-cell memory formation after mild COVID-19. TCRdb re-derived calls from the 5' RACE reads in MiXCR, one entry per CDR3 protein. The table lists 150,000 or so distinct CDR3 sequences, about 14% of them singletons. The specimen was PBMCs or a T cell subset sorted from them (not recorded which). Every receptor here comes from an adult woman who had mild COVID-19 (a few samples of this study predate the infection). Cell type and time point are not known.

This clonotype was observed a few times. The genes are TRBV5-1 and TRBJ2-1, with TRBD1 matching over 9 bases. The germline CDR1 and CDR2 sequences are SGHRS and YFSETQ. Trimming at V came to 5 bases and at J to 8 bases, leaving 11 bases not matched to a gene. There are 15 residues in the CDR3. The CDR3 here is CASRPGTGRAHEQFF. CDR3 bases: TGCGCCAGCAGGCCTGGGACAGGGAGAGCCCATGAGCAGTTCTTC.

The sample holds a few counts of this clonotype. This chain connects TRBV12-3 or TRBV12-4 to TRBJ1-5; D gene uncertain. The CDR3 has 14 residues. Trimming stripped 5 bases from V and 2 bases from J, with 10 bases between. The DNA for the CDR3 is TGTGCCAGCAGTCTGAATGTGGGCAATCAGCCCCAGCATTTT. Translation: CASSLNVGNQPQHF.

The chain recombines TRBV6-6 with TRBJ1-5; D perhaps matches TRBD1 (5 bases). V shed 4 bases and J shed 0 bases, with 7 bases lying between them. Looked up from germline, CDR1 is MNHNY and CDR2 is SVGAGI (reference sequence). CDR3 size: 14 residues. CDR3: CASSSGFSNQPQHF. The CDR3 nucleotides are TGTGCCAGCAGTTCAGGGTTTAGCAATCAGCCCCAGCATTTT.

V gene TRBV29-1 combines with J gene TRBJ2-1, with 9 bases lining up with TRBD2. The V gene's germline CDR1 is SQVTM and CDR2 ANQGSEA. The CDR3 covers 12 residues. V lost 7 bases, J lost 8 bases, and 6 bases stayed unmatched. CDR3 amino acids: CSASRGGHEQFF. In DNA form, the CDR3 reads TGCAGCGCCTCGCGGGGGGGCCATGAGCAGTTCTTC.

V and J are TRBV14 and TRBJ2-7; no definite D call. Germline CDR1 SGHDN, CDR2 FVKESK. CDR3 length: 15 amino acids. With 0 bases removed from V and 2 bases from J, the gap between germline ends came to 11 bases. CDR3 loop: CASSQEFPQTYEQYF. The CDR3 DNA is TGTGCCAGCAGCCAAGAATTCCCGCAAACCTACGAGCAGTACTTC.

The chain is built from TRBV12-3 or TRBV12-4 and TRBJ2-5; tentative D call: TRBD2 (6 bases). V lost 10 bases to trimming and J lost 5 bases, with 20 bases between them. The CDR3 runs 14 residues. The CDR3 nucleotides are TGTGCCATCACCCAGGAGGGAGTGTGGGAGACCCAGTACTTC. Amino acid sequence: CAITQEGVWETQYF.

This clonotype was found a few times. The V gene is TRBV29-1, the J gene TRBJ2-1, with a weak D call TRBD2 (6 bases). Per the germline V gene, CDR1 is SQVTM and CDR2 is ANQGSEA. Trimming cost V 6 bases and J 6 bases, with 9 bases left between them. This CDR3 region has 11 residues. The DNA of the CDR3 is TGCAGCGTCGCGCGGGGCAATGAGCAGTTCTTC. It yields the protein CSVARGNEQFF.

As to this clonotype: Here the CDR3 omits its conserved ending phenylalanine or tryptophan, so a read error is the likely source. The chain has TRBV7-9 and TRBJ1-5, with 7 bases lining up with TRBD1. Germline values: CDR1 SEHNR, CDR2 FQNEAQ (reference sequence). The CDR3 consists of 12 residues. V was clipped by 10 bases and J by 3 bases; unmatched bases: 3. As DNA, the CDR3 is TGTGCCATCGGGACAGACAATCAGCCCCAGCATTTG. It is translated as CAIGTDNQPQHL.

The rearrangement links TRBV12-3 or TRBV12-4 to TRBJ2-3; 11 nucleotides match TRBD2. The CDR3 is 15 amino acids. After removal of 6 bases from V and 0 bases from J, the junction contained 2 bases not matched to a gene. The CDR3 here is CASSGLAGSTDTQYF. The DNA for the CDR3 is TGTGCCAGCAGCGGACTAGCGGGCAGCACAGATACGCAGTATTTT.

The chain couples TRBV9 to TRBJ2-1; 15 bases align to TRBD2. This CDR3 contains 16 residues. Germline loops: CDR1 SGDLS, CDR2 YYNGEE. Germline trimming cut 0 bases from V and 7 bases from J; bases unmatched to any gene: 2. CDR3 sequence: CASSVAGLAGGNEQFF. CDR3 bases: TGTGCCAGCAGCGTAGCGGGACTAGCGGGGGGAAATGAGCAGTTCTTC.

The DNA of the CDR3 is TGTGCCAGCAGCCTTCCCTTAGGGGGAGAGACCCAGTACTTC. Translation: CASSLPLGGETQYF. The gene calls are TRBV7-9 and TRBJ2-5; maybe TRBD1 (6 bases). The CDR3 spans 14 residues. Germline V lookup: CDR1 SEHNR, CDR2 FQNEAQ (reference sequence). Trimming pared 5 bases from V and 4 bases from J, leaving 14 bases between.

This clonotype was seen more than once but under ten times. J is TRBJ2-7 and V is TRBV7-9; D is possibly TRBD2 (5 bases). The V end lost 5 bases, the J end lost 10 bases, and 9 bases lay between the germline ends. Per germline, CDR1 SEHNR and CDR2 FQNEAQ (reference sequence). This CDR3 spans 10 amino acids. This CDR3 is CASSGSRQYF. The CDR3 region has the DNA TGTGCCAGCAGCGGGAGTCGACAGTACTTC.

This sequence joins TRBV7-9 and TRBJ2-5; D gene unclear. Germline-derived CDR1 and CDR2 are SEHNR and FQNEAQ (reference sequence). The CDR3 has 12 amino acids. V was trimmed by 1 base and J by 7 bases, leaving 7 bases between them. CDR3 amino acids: CASSLGSWTQYF. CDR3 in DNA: TGTGCCAGCAGCTTAGGGAGTTGGACCCAGTACTTC.

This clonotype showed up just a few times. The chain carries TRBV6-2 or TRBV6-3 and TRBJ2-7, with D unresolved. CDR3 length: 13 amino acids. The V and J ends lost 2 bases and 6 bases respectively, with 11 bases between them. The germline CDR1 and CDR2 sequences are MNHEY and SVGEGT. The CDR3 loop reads CASSYQTLIEQYF. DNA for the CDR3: TGTGCCAGCAGTTACCAAACGTTGATCGAGCAGTACTTC.

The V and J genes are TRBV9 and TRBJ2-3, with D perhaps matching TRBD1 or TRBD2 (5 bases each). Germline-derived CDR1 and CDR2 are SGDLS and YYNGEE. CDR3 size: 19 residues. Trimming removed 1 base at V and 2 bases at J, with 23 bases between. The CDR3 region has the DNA TGTGCCAGCAGCGTACGGGGTATTGGACTGAGGGGCAACACAGATACGCAGTATTTT. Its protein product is CASSVRGIGLRGNTDTQYF.

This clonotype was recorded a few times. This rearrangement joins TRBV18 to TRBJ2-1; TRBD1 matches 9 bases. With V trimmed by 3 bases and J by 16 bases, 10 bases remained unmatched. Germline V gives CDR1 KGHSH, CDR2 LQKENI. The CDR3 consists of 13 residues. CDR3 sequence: CASSPPGQGVDFF. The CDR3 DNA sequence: TGTGCCAGCTCACCTCCGGGACAGGGAGTCGATTTCTTC.

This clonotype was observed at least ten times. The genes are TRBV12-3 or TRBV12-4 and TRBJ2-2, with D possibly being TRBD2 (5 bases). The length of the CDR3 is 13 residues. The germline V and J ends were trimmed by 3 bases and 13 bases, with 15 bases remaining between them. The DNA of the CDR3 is TGTGCCAGCAGTTTGCCGGGATTCCGTGGGCTGTTTTTT. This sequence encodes CASSLPGFRGLFF.

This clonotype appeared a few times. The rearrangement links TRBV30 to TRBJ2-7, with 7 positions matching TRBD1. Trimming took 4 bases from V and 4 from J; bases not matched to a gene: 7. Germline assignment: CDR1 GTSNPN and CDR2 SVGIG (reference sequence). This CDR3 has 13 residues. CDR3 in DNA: TGTGCCTGGACCCGGGACAGTGATTACGAGCAGTACTTC. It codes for CAWTRDSDYEQYF.

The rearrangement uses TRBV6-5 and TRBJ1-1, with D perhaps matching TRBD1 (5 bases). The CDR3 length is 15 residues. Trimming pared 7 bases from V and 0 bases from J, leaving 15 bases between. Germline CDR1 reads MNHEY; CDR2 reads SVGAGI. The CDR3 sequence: CASKSGAFVNTEAFF. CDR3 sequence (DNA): TGTGCCAGCAAGAGTGGGGCGTTCGTGAACACTGAAGCTTTCTTT.

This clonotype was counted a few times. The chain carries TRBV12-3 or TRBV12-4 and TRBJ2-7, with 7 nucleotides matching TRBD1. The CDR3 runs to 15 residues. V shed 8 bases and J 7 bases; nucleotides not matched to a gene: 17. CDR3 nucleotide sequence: TGTGCCAGCGCAGACACCGGGACAGCCGTGGGGGAGCAGTACTTC. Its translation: CASADTGTAVGEQYF.

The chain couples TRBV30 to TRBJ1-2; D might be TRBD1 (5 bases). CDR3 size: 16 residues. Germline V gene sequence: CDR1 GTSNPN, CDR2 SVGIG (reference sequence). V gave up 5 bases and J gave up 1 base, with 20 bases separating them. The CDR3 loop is CAWGDGLQSFNYGYTF. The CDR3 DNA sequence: TGTGCCTGGGGGGACGGCCTACAATCCTTTAACTATGGCTACACCTTC.

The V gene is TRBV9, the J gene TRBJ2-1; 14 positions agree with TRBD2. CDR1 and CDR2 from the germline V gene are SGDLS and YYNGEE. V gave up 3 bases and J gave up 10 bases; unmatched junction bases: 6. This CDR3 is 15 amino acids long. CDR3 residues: CASSEGLAGVGEQFF. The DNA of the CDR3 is TGTGCCAGCAGCGAGGGACTAGCGGGAGTAGGGGAGCAGTTCTTC.